One TCR beta chain is described in this entry. Its antigen remains unidentified. The data derive from a study of OX40 agonist ivuxolimab in advanced cancers. Looking at the study overall: Partial responses occurred in Three dose-escalation patients, one with hepatocellular carcinoma and two with cutaneous melanoma.

The CDR3 is 18 residues long. V shed 1 base and J 2 bases; nucleotides not matched to a gene: 12. Germline assignment: CDR1 MGHRA and CDR2 YSYEKL. Some clones are missing from TCRdb's copy, which holds only in-frame ones; the method was immunoSEQ multiplex PCR. The sample includes about 110,000 clones, approximately 90% of them seen just once. Study-wide results and caveats: Circulating CD4+ and CD8+ T cells showed clonal expansion by week 6 at 0.1 to 3.0 mg/kg.

The sequence derives from an adult with an advanced solid tumor such as melanoma, head and neck, liver or kidney cancer. The chain carries TRBV4-1 and TRBJ2-3, with TRBD2 matching over 7 bases. Source: CD4+ or CD8+ T cells sorted from blood, taken in a trial of the OX40 agonist ivuxolimab. The CDR3 loop is CASSQGSWAGLPTDTQYF. The CDR3 DNA sequence: TGCGCCAGCAGCCAAGGGAGTTGGGCGGGACTACCCACAGATACGCAGTATTTT.